This entry describes one T cell receptor (beta chain). Antigen specificity is unknown. The data are from a study of CD8 T cells in Susac syndrome. RNA was extracted with the RNeasy kit, and a quantity of roughly 0.5 to 1 ug was reverse transcribed using random hexamers. Amplification of TCR beta CDR3 spanned 54 Vbeta and 13 Jbeta via immunoSEQ multiplex PCR. Via MiXCR, TCRdb re-called the immunoSEQ multiplex PCR reads, giving one row per CDR3 protein. The sample yields about 200,000 distinct CDR3 sequences, about 95% seen once. Sequencing of TCR beta was performed on blood CD8+ and CD4+ T cells. TEMRA cells were enriched by FACS, while CD8+ and CD4+ T cells were obtained through a negative isolation that was performed magnetically. Findings of the study overall: An acknowledgment was made by the study that its TCR sequencing and HLA analysis involved relatively few individuals.

CDR1 and CDR2 (germline): LGHNA, YNFKEQ. The germline V and J ends were trimmed by 0 bases and 4 bases, with 9 bases remaining between them. This CDR3 is 14 amino acids long. The rearrangement uses TRBV4-2 and TRBJ1-1, with D possibly being TRBD1 (5 bases). The receptor was derived from a human donor with multiple sclerosis. Source material: CD4+ T cells from PBMCs. CDR3 sequence (DNA): TGTGCCAGCAGCCAAGATAGGAGGGGCACTGAAGCTTTCTTT. Translated, it gives CASSQDRRGTEAFF.